The 26 T cell receptor beta chains presented below share a single source sample, sequenced in a study of blood T cells in healthy people across ages. A sample-barcoded 5' primer and a J-beta primer mix were used in a second PCR of about 6 to 12 cycles. TCRdb reanalysed the 5' RACE reads using MiXCR and keeps one entry per CDR3 protein. The repertoire holds about 780,000 distinct CDR3 sequences, with about half as singletons. Material for sequencing was blood. The receptors here all came from a man older than 75 in good health.

The rearrangement joins TRBV20-1 to TRBJ2-1; D gene ambiguous. CDR1 DFQATT and CDR2 SNEGSKA come from the germline V gene (reference sequence). The CDR3 is made up of 14 amino acids. Trimming removed 3 bases at V and 2 bases at J, with 11 bases between. CDR3 residues: CSASVSLTYNEQFF. As DNA, the CDR3 is TGCAGTGCTAGTGTCTCACTTACCTACAATGAGCAGTTCTTC.

V gene TRBV5-1 combines with J gene TRBJ2-7; D gene uncertain. The last part of the DNA fits TRBJ2-4 better; the J call may be wrong. CDR1 SGHRS and CDR2 YFSETQ come from the germline V gene. The length of the CDR3 is 13 residues. The CDR3 bases are TGCGCCAGCAGCTCCTCCGTTGATACCATTCAGTACTTC. It yields the protein CASSSSVDTIQYF.

About this clonotype itself: Compared with germline, one end of the junction differs, possibly owing to a read error. The rearrangement joins TRBV28 to TRBJ1-6; D might be TRBD1 (5 bases). CDR1 MDHEN and CDR2 SYDVKM come from the germline V gene. This CDR3 is 16 amino acids long. For the CDR3, the DNA is TGTGCCTGCAGTTTATTAGCCAGGGTACGAAATTCACCCCTCCACTTT. Amino acids: CACSLLARVRNSPLHF.

V is TRBV28 and J is TRBJ2-7; D uncertain. The CDR3 covers 13 residues. The germline CDR1 and CDR2 sequences are MDHEN and SYDVKM. V was clipped by 3 bases and J by 7 bases, with 13 bases between them. The CDR3 bases are TGTGCCAGCAGTTTGACAAGCTACAATGAGCAGTACTTC. As protein: CASSLTSYNEQYF.

The J gene is TRBJ2-7, the V gene TRBV27, with 11 positions matching TRBD2. Trimming at V came to 5 bases and at J to 3 bases, leaving 6 bases not matched to a gene. The CDR3 length is 15 residues. In germline, CDR1 is MNHEY, CDR2 SMNVEV (reference sequence). The CDR3 region has the DNA TGTGCCAGCAGTCCTAGCGGGGGGCTCGTCTACGAGCAGTACTTC. Translation: CASSPSGGLVYEQYF.

This clonotype was counted between two and nine times. This chain links TRBV3-1 with TRBJ2-3, with D unclear. Trimming removed 0 bases at V and 4 bases at J, with 5 bases between. The CDR3 length is 13 residues. The germline gives CDR1 LGHDT, CDR2 YNNKEL (reference sequence). CDR3 DNA sequence: TGTGCCAGCAGCCAAGACCCCCCAGATACGCAGTATTTT. Translated, it gives CASSQDPPDTQYF.

Many counts were recorded for this clonotype. A clone one base away is much larger, so this may be a read error. The chain joins TRBV29-1 to TRBJ2-5; 8 nucleotides line up with TRBD2. The ends lost 1 base at V and 13 bases at J; junction bases unmatched: 11. There are 13 residues in the CDR3. Germline V gene data show CDR1 as SQVTM and CDR2 as ANQGSEA. The CDR3 nucleotides are TGCAGCGTTGAAGCCACTAGCGGCTCTAGAGTGTACTTC. Translation gives CSVEATSGSRVYF.

This chain joins TRBV24-1 and TRBJ2-7; D is perhaps TRBD1 (6 bases). Near its end, the DNA agrees better with TRBJ2-5, so the J call may be wrong. This CDR3 is built from 15 residues. CDR1 is KGHDR, CDR2 SFDVKD, per germline. CDR3 coding DNA: TGTGCCACCAGTGATGTCCAGGGGCCGGGTGAGACCCAGTACTTC. Its protein is CATSDVQGPGETQYF.

The chain uses TRBV14 and TRBJ1-2; 11 bases match TRBD1. V trimming: 2 bases; J trimming: 4 bases; junction bases outside the gene matches: 3. Germline CDR1 and CDR2: SGHDN and FVKESK. The CDR3 is 15 residues long. As DNA, the CDR3 is TGTGCCAGCAGCCAATATGGGACAGGGGGCTATGGCTACACCTTC. It encodes CASSQYGTGGYGYTF.

The rearrangement joins TRBV29-1 to TRBJ2-2, with TRBD1 matching over 10 bases. The CDR3 consists of 12 residues. V shed 7 bases, J shed 6 bases, and the junction held 2 bases outside the gene matches. Germline CDR1 SQVTM, CDR2 ANQGSEA. In DNA, the CDR3 is TGCAGCGCAGGACAGGGGGCCGGGGAGCTGTTTTTT. Its translation is CSAGQGAGELFF.

The chain recombines TRBV28 with TRBJ1-1; D ambiguous. The CDR3 is made up of 12 amino acids. The V and J ends lost 3 bases and 3 bases respectively, with 5 bases between them. The germline CDR1 and CDR2 sequences are MDHEN and SYDVKM. The chain's CDR3 is CASSFWDTEAFF. The CDR3 DNA follows: TGTGCCAGCAGTTTTTGGGACACTGAAGCTTTCTTT. Full variable domain (outside the CDR3, taken from reference TRBV28 and TRBJ1-1): DVKVTQSSRYLVKRTGEKVFLECVQDMDHENMFWYRQDPGLGLRLIYFSYDVKMKEKGDIPEGYSVSREKKERFSLILESASTNQTSMYLCASSFWDTEAFFGQGTRLTVV.

Regarding this clonotype: A much bigger clone sits one base away, suggesting this may be a read error. The CDR3 loop reads CASSLSGLPETQFF. In DNA form, the CDR3 reads TGTGCCAGCAGTTTATCAGGGCTCCCCGAGACCCAGTTCTTC. The chain uses TRBV12-3 or TRBV12-4 and TRBJ2-1; maybe TRBD1 (5 bases). CDR3 size: 14 residues. V was pared by 2 bases and J by 13 bases, with 18 bases between.

In this sample, this clonotype turned up a few times. The chain combines TRBV29-1 with TRBJ2-2, with 7 bases identical to TRBD2. Germline V gene sequence: CDR1 SQVTM, CDR2 ANQGSEA. J gave up 5 bases and V 7 bases, and 16 bases lay outside the gene matches. The CDR3 is made up of 16 amino acids. The CDR3: CSAVPSGGVGTGELFF. Here the CDR3 DNA reads TGCAGCGCGGTCCCTAGCGGAGGGGTAGGGACCGGGGAGCTGTTTTTT.

This clonotype was recorded at least ten times. This sequence joins TRBV29-1 and TRBJ1-1; a possible D gene is TRBD1 (5 bases). Germline V gives CDR1 SQVTM, CDR2 ANQGSEA. V dropped 0 bases and J dropped 3 bases, with 14 bases sitting between them. This CDR3 is 15 amino acids long. CDR3 in DNA: TGCAGCGTTGAAGAGATCGTGGGGCGAGACACTGAAGCTTTCTTT. This encodes CSVEEIVGRDTEAFF. The variable domain in full, completed from reference TRBV29-1 and TRBJ1-1, reads SAVISQKPSRDICQRGTSLTIQCQVDSQVTMMFWYRQQPGQSLTLIATANQGSEATYESGFVIDKFPISRPNLTFSTLTVSNMSPEDSSIYLCSVEEIVGRDTEAFFGQGTRLTVV.

About this clonotype: The junction departs from the called germline gene at one end, perhaps through a read error. The J gene is TRBJ1-4, the V gene TRBV5-1, with TRBD1 matching over 8 bases. In germline, CDR1 is SGHRS, CDR2 YFSETQ. The CDR3 runs to 14 residues. The CDR3 sequence: CTSSLGQGHTKLFF. DNA for the CDR3: TGCACCAGCAGCTTAGGACAGGGCCACACAAAACTGTTTTTT.

The chain recombines TRBV6-2 or TRBV6-3 with TRBJ2-3; D is unresolved. There are 12 residues in the CDR3. The germline gives CDR1 MNHEY, CDR2 SVGEGT. V was trimmed by 1 base and J by 6 bases, leaving 5 bases between them. The CDR3 bases are TGTGCCAGCAGTTACTATCGTGATACGCAGTATTTT. This encodes CASSYYRDTQYF.

This clonotype has a handful of counts. The genes are TRBV28 and TRBJ2-7, with D tentatively TRBD2 (5 bases). This CDR3 comprises 15 residues. Germline V gene sequence: CDR1 MDHEN, CDR2 SYDVKM. Trimming left V 3 bases short and J 0 bases short, with 12 bases between. The CDR3 region has the DNA TGTGCCAGCAGTTTTTGGAGCGGAGGCTCCTACGAGCAGTACTTC. Encoded protein: CASSFWSGGSYEQYF.

This clonotype was observed a handful of times. V and J are TRBV24-1 and TRBJ1-2; D is unclear. The CDR3 totals 10 residues. CDR1 KGHDR and CDR2 SFDVKD come from the germline V gene. Trimming removed 9 bases at V and 4 bases at J, with 5 bases between. CDR3 coding DNA: TGTGCCACCCGATTCTATGGCTACACCTTC. It translates to CATRFYGYTF.

This chain connects TRBV2 to TRBJ2-4; 7 positions agree with TRBD2. CDR3 length: 16 amino acids. CDR1 is SNHLY and CDR2 is FYNNEI in the germline V gene. V shed 3 bases and J 8 bases; nucleotides not matched to a gene: 13. CDR3 bases: TGTGCCAGCAGTGAGCTCACGCGGGAGCCGGGGGACATTCAGTACTTC. Its translation is CASSELTREPGDIQYF.

This clonotype was picked up many times. V and J are TRBV29-1 and TRBJ1-2, with 7 bases that match TRBD1. CDR3 size: 13 residues. V was pared by 2 bases and J by 4 bases, with 4 bases of the junction left unmatched. The V gene's germline CDR1 is SQVTM and CDR2 ANQGSEA. CDR3: CSVESGDSYGYTF. The CDR3 region has the DNA TGCAGCGTTGAAAGCGGGGACAGCTATGGCTACACCTTC.

The chain joins TRBV12-3 or TRBV12-4 to TRBJ1-5, with D possibly matching TRBD1 (6 bases). Trimming left V 1 base short and J 6 bases short, with 7 bases between. The CDR3 length is 13 residues. DNA of the CDR3: TGTGCCAGCAGTTTAGTGGGGGCTCAGCCCCAGCATTTT. It is translated as CASSLVGAQPQHF.

The table lists this clonotype with a few counts. V is TRBV7-2 and J is TRBJ2-1; TRBD2 matches at 10 bases. V was pared by 4 bases and J by 4 bases, with 7 bases of the junction left unmatched. Germline V lookup: CDR1 SGHTA, CDR2 FQGNSA. This CDR3 is built from 16 residues. CDR3 residues: CASSSMGLAQYNEQFF. The CDR3 coding sequence is TGTGCCAGCAGCTCCATGGGACTAGCGCAATACAATGAGCAGTTCTTC.

This clonotype has only a few counts. J is TRBJ2-7 and V is TRBV29-1; TRBD1 aligns across 7 bases. This CDR3 has 11 amino acids. Germline values: CDR1 SQVTM, CDR2 ANQGSEA. V trimming: 7 bases; J trimming: 5 bases; junction bases outside the gene matches: 5. The CDR3 coding sequence is TGCAGCGCCTTGACAGGGAACGAGCAGTACTTC. Translation gives CSALTGNEQYF.

This clonotype was seen a handful of times. The chain carries TRBV6-1 and TRBJ2-7, with D unresolved. The CDR3 loop spans 13 amino acids. Trimming took off 0 bases at V and 3 bases at J, with 6 bases between the two ends. Germline CDR1 reads MNHNS; CDR2 reads SASEGT. CDR3 residues: CASSEARNYEQYF. The CDR3 bases are TGTGCCAGCAGTGAAGCTCGGAACTACGAGCAGTACTTC.

CDR3 nucleotides: TGTGCCTGGCTTAAGATGCCGGGTCCCGGGGAGCTGTTTTTT. Its protein product is CAWLKMPGPGELFF. J is TRBJ2-2 and V is TRBV30; D remains ambiguous. Germline lookup yields CDR1 GTSNPN and CDR2 SVGIG (reference sequence). V lost 5 bases to trimming and J lost 6 bases, with 16 bases between them. The CDR3 length is 14 residues. Using reference TRBV30 and TRBJ2-2 for the parts outside the CDR3, the full variable domain is SQTIHQWPATLVQPVGSPLSLECTVEGTSNPNLYWYRQAAGRGLQLLFYSVGIGQISSEVPQNLSASRPQDRQFILSSKKLLLSDSGFYLCAWLKMPGPGELFFGEGSRLTVL.

This clonotype is a singleton in its sample. The CDR3 spells CASSAMDGPYEQYF. DNA for the CDR3: TGTGCCAGCAGCGCCATGGACGGACCCTACGAGCAGTACTTC. The rearrangement joins TRBV9 to TRBJ2-7; unclear D gene. CDR1 and CDR2 from the germline V gene are SGDLS and YYNGEE. The CDR3 has 14 residues. V lost 3 bases and J 2 bases, leaving 12 bases between the germline ends.